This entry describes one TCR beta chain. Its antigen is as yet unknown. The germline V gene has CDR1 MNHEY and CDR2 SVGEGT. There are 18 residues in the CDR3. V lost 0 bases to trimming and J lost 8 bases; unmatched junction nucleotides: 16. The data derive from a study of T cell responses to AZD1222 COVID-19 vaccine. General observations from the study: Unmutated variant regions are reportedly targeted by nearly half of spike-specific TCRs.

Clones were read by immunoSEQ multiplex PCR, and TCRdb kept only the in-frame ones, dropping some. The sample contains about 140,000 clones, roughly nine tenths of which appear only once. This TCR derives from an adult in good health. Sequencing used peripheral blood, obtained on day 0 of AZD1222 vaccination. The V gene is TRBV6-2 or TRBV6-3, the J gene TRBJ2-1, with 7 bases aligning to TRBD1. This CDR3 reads CASSYSKLTGYQGDEQFF. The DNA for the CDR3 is TGTGCCAGCAGTTACTCGAAACTGACAGGCTACCAGGGGGATGAGCAGTTCTTC.